Here is one T cell receptor (beta chain) with its context. Its antigen is not identified. An end of the junction differs from the germline gene, which may be a read error. Unsorted whole blood yielded blood RNA, and germline DNA was extracted as well. These patients lived with chronic HBV infection and had never been treated. The data stem from a study of tumor-infiltrating lymphocytes in primary liver carcinoma. About the research overall: Stage T1-T3 N0M0 tumors measured roughly 4.2 to 10 cm at most.

Study findings and constraints: Among the pair types, tumor region pairs showed more overlap than tumor-adjacent and tumor-blood pairs. In the absence of sorting, bulk samples left CD4+ and CD8+ repertoires uncompared.

cDNA specific to TCR beta was made from 450 to 500 ng of total RNA, with a constant-region primer employed for priming. ARM-PCR was slightly modified, and three nested multiplex PCR rounds with it gave rise to the TCR beta libraries. TCRdb recomputed calls from the multiplex PCR reads with MiXCR, one row per CDR3 protein. The sample has about 330,000 distinct CDR3 sequences, about two thirds seen once. The material sequenced was peripheral blood. The clonotype originates from a man aged 35 to 55 with primary liver carcinoma and hepatitis B virus infection.

The CDR3 DNA follows: TGTACCAGCAGTCAAATTTCTGACAGGGGAGGCTACGAGCAGTACTTC. Translated, it gives CTSSQISDRGGYEQYF. The V call is TRBV5-6, the J call TRBJ2-7; 8 bases map to TRBD1. CDR1 is SGHDT and CDR2 is YYEEEE in the germline V gene. The CDR3 sequence is 16 residues long.